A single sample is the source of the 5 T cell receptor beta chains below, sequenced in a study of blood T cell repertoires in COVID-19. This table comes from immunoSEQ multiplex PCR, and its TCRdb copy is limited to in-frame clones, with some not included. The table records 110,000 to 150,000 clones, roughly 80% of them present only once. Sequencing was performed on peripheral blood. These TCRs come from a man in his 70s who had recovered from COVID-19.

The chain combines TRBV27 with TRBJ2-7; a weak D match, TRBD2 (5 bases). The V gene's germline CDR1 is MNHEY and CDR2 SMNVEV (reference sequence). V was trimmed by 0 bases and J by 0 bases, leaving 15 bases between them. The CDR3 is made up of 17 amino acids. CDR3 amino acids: CASSLSFSEYLSYEQYF. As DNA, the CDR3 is TGTGCCAGCAGTTTATCGTTTAGCGAATACCTCTCCTACGAGCAGTACTTC.

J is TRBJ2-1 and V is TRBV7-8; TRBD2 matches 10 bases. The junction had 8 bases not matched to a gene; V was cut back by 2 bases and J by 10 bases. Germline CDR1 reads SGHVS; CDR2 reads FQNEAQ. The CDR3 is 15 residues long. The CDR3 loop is CASSLFGLAEGEQFF. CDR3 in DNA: TGTGCCAGCAGCTTATTTGGACTAGCGGAAGGAGAGCAGTTCTTC.

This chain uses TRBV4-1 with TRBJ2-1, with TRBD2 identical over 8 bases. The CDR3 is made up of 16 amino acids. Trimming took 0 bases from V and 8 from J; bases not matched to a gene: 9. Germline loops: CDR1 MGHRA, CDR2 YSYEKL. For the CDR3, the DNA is TGCGCCAGCAGCCAAGAGGACCGGGAGGGCCTCCATGAGCAGTTCTTC. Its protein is CASSQEDREGLHEQFF.

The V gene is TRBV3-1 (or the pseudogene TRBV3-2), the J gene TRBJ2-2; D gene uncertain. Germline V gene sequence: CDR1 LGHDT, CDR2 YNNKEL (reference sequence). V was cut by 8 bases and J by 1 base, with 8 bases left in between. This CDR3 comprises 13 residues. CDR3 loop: CASWLVNTGELFF. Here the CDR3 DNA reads TGTGCCAGCTGGCTAGTGAACACCGGGGAGCTGTTTTTT.

The CDR3 loop reads CASRAAGPGVTEAFF. CDR3 nucleotide sequence: TGTGCCAGCAGGGCCGCGGGACCTGGAGTCACTGAAGCTTTCTTT. The chain carries TRBV9 and TRBJ1-1; weak D call: TRBD1 (5 bases). CDR3 length: 15 amino acids. Trimming took off 5 bases at V and 4 bases at J, with 18 bases between the two ends. The germline gives CDR1 SGDLS, CDR2 YYNGEE.